Presented here are 13 T cell receptor beta chains from one specimen sequenced in a study of CD8+ T cells in alopecia areata. Treatment of the sample: oral pan-JAK inhibitor, 5-10 mg twice daily. RNA, once extracted, was reverse transcribed into cDNA for use as the sequencing template. Here immunoSEQ multiplex PCR was the method, and the copy in TCRdb shows in-frame clones only, minus some. The sample records around 70,000 clones, approximately 30% being singletons. Specimen: CD8+ T cells sorted from blood, collected at week 4, from a patient treated with tofacitinib. These receptors all come from a human donor with alopecia areata.

With regard to this clone: Relative to the germline gene, one junction end is altered; a read error may explain this. The chain recombines TRBV7-9 with TRBJ2-2; D is undetermined. This CDR3 region has 15 residues. CDR1 and CDR2 from the germline V gene are SEHNR and FQNEAQ (reference sequence). Here the CDR3 DNA reads TGCGCCAGCAGCCAGCTAGTGGTGGTCACCGGGGAGCTGTTTTTT. Its translation is CASSQLVVVTGELFF. The variable domain in full, with the rest retrieved from reference TRBV7-9 and TRBJ2-2, is DTGVSQNPRHKITKRGQNVTFRCDPISEHNRLYWYRQTLGQGPEFLTYFQNEAQLEKSRLLSDRFSAERPKGSFSTLEIQRTEQGDSAMYLCASSQLVVVTGELFFGEGSRLTVL.

The DNA for the CDR3 is TGTGCCAGCAGCTTAAGCCCCTCCTACGAGCAGTACTTC. This translates into CASSLSPSYEQYF. The J gene is TRBJ2-7, the V gene TRBV7-8; D not certain. Germline V CDR1 and CDR2: SGHVS, FQNEAQ. Trimming stripped 2 bases from V and 0 bases from J, with 5 bases between. The CDR3 totals 13 residues.

The table lists this clone with a few counts. The V and J genes are TRBV6-4 and TRBJ2-1; D might be TRBD2 (5 bases). The CDR3 is made up of 16 amino acids. Germline V gene lookup returns CDR1 MRHNA and CDR2 SNTAGT. V lost 0 bases, J lost 4 bases, and 13 bases lay in between. DNA for the CDR3: TGTGCCAGCAGTGACTCCAGTGGGAGCGGTTACAATGAGCAGTTCTTC. It specifies CASSDSSGSGYNEQFF.

The chain links TRBV15 to TRBJ2-5, with D maybe TRBD2 (5 bases). The CDR3 runs 16 residues. Germline V CDR1 and CDR2: LNHNV, YYDKDF (reference sequence). V was clipped by 2 bases and J by 4 bases, with 17 bases between them. This CDR3 reads CATSRPSGRSRETQYF. The CDR3 nucleotides read TGTGCCACCAGCAGACCCTCTGGGAGATCGCGAGAGACCCAGTACTTC.

The CDR3 region has the DNA TGTGCCAGCAGCTTAGACCGGAATGAGCAGTTCTTC. This sequence encodes CASSLDRNEQFF. This rearrangement joins TRBV13 to TRBJ2-1, with D hard to call. CDR3 size: 12 residues. In germline, CDR1 is PRHDT, CDR2 FYEKMQ (reference sequence). The V gene lost 1 base and the J gene lost 7 bases, with 5 bases spanning the gap.

This clone has more than one count but fewer than ten. V gene TRBV7-2 combines with J gene TRBJ1-1; tentative D call: TRBD1 (5 bases). This CDR3 is 12 amino acids long. Trimming pared 4 bases from V and 7 bases from J, leaving 10 bases between. Germline CDR1 and CDR2: SGHTA and FQGNSA. This CDR3 reads CASSSGPIEAFF. CDR3 sequence (DNA): TGTGCCAGCAGCTCGGGACCCATTGAAGCTTTCTTT.

The DNA for the CDR3 is TGTGCCAGCAGAGCGGGAGCAGTATACGAGCAGTACTTC. Protein: CASRAGAVYEQYF. The V and J genes are TRBV6-6 and TRBJ2-7; 8 bases map to TRBD2. The CDR3 totals 13 residues. CDR1 and CDR2 from the germline V gene are MNHNY and SVGAGI (reference sequence). V lost 6 bases, J lost 4 bases, and 5 bases stayed unmatched.

The J gene is TRBJ2-2, the V gene TRBV19; D is ambiguous. Germline V lookup: CDR1 LNHDA, CDR2 SQIVND (reference sequence). The CDR3 extends over 13 amino acids. V lost 5 bases and J lost 4, with 8 bases in between. The CDR3 is CASSFSITGELFF. CDR3 coding DNA: TGTGCCAGTAGTTTCTCGATCACCGGGGAGCTGTTTTTT.

The sample holds a few counts of this clone. V is TRBV29-1 and J is TRBJ2-1; no firm D call. The length of the CDR3 is 13 residues. V lost 5 bases, J lost 4 bases, and 12 bases lay in between. Germline V lookup: CDR1 SQVTM, CDR2 ANQGSEA. The CDR3 loop reads CSVHFPEYNEQFF. The CDR3 DNA reads TGCAGCGTTCACTTTCCCGAGTACAATGAGCAGTTCTTC.

This clone was picked up one time. The V call is TRBV4-1, the J call TRBJ1-4, with D unresolved. Germline lookup yields CDR1 MGHRA and CDR2 YSYEKL. The CDR3 runs 14 residues. V shed 1 base and J shed 1 base, with 4 bases lying between them. CDR3 region: CASSQVGTNEKLFF. The CDR3 DNA reads TGCGCCAGCAGCCAAGTGGGAACTAATGAAAAACTGTTTTTT.

The chain recombines TRBV29-1 with TRBJ2-2, with 7 bases identical to TRBD2. The CDR3 covers 12 residues. After removal of 4 bases from V and 7 bases from J, the junction contained 3 bases not matched to a gene. Germline CDR1 SQVTM, CDR2 ANQGSEA. The CDR3 reads CSVVAGVGELFF. The CDR3 DNA sequence: TGCAGCGTTGTTGCGGGAGTCGGGGAGCTGTTTTTT.

The rearrangement joins TRBV27 to TRBJ2-7; D gene ambiguous. CDR3 size: 13 residues. Germline CDR1 MNHEY, CDR2 SMNVEV (reference sequence). Trimming removed 6 bases at V and 1 base at J, with 10 bases between. CDR3 loop: CASSLASSYEQYF. The CDR3 DNA follows: TGTGCCAGCAGCCTGGCATCATCCTACGAGCAGTACTTC.

V usage is TRBV4-1 and J usage is TRBJ1-5, with D hard to call. Trimming took off 0 bases at V and 9 bases at J, with 15 bases between the two ends. Germline-derived CDR1 and CDR2 are MGHRA and YSYEKL. The CDR3 length is 15 residues. The CDR3 DNA sequence: TGCGCCAGCAGCCAAGAGGTTGGTGTTTTTTGGCCCCAGCATTTT. This translates into CASSQEVGVFWPQHF.